The clone carrying this T cell receptor beta chain showed up just a few times. In the original processing: Reference gene primer amplification yielded estimated nucleated cell counts. The table came from immunoSEQ multiplex PCR; TCRdb's copy has only in-frame clones and leaves some out. That table supplies the V and J calls and clone size; D and trimming were determined from the DNA. The repertoire has about 87,000 clones, 70% to 85% of them found once; the top ten carry around 2.9%. This record belongs to a study of blood T cell repertoires in COVID-19. Study at large: From the United States, Italy and Spain came samples of acute and convalescent COVID-19. The cDNA or gDNA used as material had been derived from T cells, B-cell-depleted T cells, or PBMCs.

The CDR3 consists of 13 residues. V was trimmed by 0 bases and J by 9 bases, leaving 10 bases between them. Germline lookup yields CDR1 SGHRS and CDR2 YFSETQ. This TCR was recovered from an elderly woman with COVID-19, enrolled during active disease. The chain links TRBV5-1 to TRBJ2-1; the D gene is possibly TRBD2 (5 bases). Sequences were obtained from peripheral blood. The CDR3 protein is CASSLVPEGEQFF. CDR3 DNA sequence: TGCGCCAGCAGCTTGGTCCCCGAGGGTGAGCAGTTCTTC.